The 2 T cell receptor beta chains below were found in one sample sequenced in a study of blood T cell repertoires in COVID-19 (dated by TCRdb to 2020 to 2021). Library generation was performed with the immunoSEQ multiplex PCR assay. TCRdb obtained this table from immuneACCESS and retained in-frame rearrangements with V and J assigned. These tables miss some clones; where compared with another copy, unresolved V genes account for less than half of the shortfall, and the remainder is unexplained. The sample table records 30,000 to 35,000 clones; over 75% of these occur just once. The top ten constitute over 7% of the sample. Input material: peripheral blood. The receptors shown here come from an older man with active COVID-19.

CDR3 in amino acids: CASSGTANTGELFF. The CDR3 DNA reads TGTGCCAGCTCCGGGACAGCGAACACCGGGGAGCTGTTTTTT. The chain is built from TRBV19 and TRBJ2-2, with 7 bases aligning to TRBD1. This CDR3 has 14 residues. V lost 9 bases and J lost 0; bases outside the gene matches: 4. Germline V gene data show CDR1 as LNHDA and CDR2 as SQIVND (reference sequence).

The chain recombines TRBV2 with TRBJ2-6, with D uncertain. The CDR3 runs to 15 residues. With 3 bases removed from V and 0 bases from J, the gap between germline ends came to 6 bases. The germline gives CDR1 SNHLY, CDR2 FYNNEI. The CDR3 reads CASSDEVSGANVLTF. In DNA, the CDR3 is TGTGCCAGCAGTGATGAGGTCTCTGGGGCCAACGTCCTGACTTTC.